This T cell receptor beta chain was captured by sequencing in a study of regulatory T cells in long-lasting Graves disease. Study conclusions and caveats: It is possible that accuracy was reduced by the small size of the sample. Those with persistent Graves' had less TCR diversity than newly diagnosed patients. Newly diagnosed disease favored TRBV20-1 and TRBJ2-1 over persistent disease.

The time point: newly diagnosed GD, antithyroid drugs for less than 3 months. The TCR library was made from RNA extracted from PBMCs. The ends were cut back, 7 bases at V and 1 base at J, with 10 bases in the middle. Looked up from germline, CDR1 is DFQATT and CDR2 is SNEGSKA (reference sequence). CDR3 length equals 12 residues. CDR3-region Arm-PCR and iRepertoire HTBI primers produced the TCR beta libraries. TCRdb re-called the multiplex PCR reads through MiXCR, storing one row per CDR3 protein. The data contain fewer than 650,000 distinct CDR3 sequences, roughly 15% of them singletons. Many counts were recorded for this clonotype. The antigen remains undetermined. These records were also assigned to another study, of T cells in Graves' hyperthyroidism and ophthalmopathy.

The V call is TRBV20-1, the J call TRBJ1-2, with unresolved D. The sequencing used peripheral blood mononuclear cells (PBMCs), collected at new diagnosis, from a patient treated with antithyroid drugs. This TCR was recovered from a woman in her 30s with Graves disease. CDR3 in DNA: TGCAGTGTAGTTCCATATAACTATGGCTACACCTTC. Residues: CSVVPYNYGYTF.